These 23 T cell receptor beta chains came from one sample sequenced in a study of cytomegalovirus exposure and HLA in healthy donors. Primers for the PCR totalled 60 Vbeta and 13 Jbeta. Profiling relied on immunoSEQ multiplex PCR, and the TCRdb table lists in-frame clones only, not all of them. Among some 110,000 clones listed, under 85% were seen once. The sequencing input was PBMCs. The receptors originated from a man in his thirties or forties in good health and CMV-seronegative.

This clone was observed a few times. The chain couples TRBV10-3 to TRBJ2-1, with D possibly matching TRBD2 (7 bases). The germline V and J ends were trimmed by 2 bases and 5 bases, with 16 bases remaining between them. CDR3 length: 16 amino acids. In germline, CDR1 is ENHRY, CDR2 SYGVKD. DNA for the CDR3: TGTGCCATCAGTGAGGTCCGGGGAGGGGGTAACAATGAGCAGTTCTTC. It specifies CAISEVRGGGNNEQFF.

Only one count was recorded for this clone. This rearrangement joins TRBV29-1 to TRBJ1-2, with 8 nucleotides matching TRBD1. After removal of 4 bases from V and 2 bases from J, the junction contained 3 bases not matched to a gene. This CDR3 is built from 13 residues. Germline-derived CDR1 and CDR2 are SQVTM and ANQGSEA. CDR3 residues: CSVAGQENYGYTF. CDR3 nucleotide sequence: TGCAGCGTTGCGGGACAGGAGAACTATGGCTACACCTTC.

The chain uses TRBV19 and TRBJ2-2; a possible D gene is TRBD2 (6 bases). The germline gives CDR1 LNHDA, CDR2 SQIVND (reference sequence). This CDR3 comprises 16 residues. Trimming removed 4 bases from V and 6 bases from J, with 18 bases in between. CDR3 region: CASSTRLDWAAGELFF. The CDR3 nucleotides read TGTGCCAGTAGTACCCGACTAGATTGGGCTGCCGGGGAGCTGTTTTTT. The variable domain in full, completed from reference TRBV19 and TRBJ2-2, reads DGGITQSPKYLFRKEGQNVTLSCEQNLNHDAMYWYRQDPGQGLRLIYYSQIVNDFQKGDIAEGYSVSREKKESFPLTVTSAQKNPTAFYLCASSTRLDWAAGELFFGEGSRLTVL.

The chain uses TRBV5-6 and TRBJ2-3; D is perhaps TRBD2 (5 bases). The CDR3 is made up of 17 amino acids. V lost 2 bases, J lost 0 bases, and 16 bases lay in between. CDR1 and CDR2 from the germline V gene are SGHDT and YYEEEE. CDR3 region: CASSLRLQRYSTDTQYF. Written as DNA, the CDR3 is TGTGCCAGCAGCTTAAGACTACAACGTTATAGCACAGATACGCAGTATTTT.

With regard to this clone: This sample includes further DNA sequences coding for the same CDR3. The rearrangement joins TRBV29-1 to TRBJ1-2; D possibly corresponds to TRBD1 (5 bases). This CDR3 region has 14 residues. Germline V gives CDR1 SQVTM, CDR2 ANQGSEA. The ends were cut back, 7 bases at V and 8 bases at J, with 23 bases in the middle. The chain's CDR3 is CSANEAGQSHGYTF. CDR3 nucleotide sequence: TGCAGCGCCAACGAGGCGGGGCAGTCCCACGGCTACACCTTC.

The genes are TRBV11-3 and TRBJ2-1, with a tentative D call TRBD2 (5 bases). The V end was cut by 2 bases, the J end by 8 bases, with 10 bases between. CDR3 size: 13 residues. CDR1 is SGHNT and CDR2 is YENEEA in the germline V gene. The CDR3 coding sequence is TGTGCCAGCAGCTTAAAATCTAGCTATGAGCAGTTCTTC. As protein: CASSLKSSYEQFF.

This chain links TRBV15 with TRBJ1-1; D is undetermined. The CDR3 covers 15 residues. CDR1 LNHNV and CDR2 YYDKDF come from the germline V gene (reference sequence). The V end lost 5 bases, the J end lost 0 bases, and 13 bases lay between the germline ends. CDR3 protein: CATSPTLKLNTEAFF. CDR3 coding DNA: TGTGCCACCAGCCCTACCCTGAAATTGAACACTGAAGCTTTCTTT.

This clone was detected once. The chain has TRBV29-1 and TRBJ2-1; 15 positions agree with TRBD2. The CDR3 is 16 residues long. The V gene's germline CDR1 is SQVTM and CDR2 ANQGSEA. The ends lost 2 bases at V and 9 bases at J; junction bases unmatched: 8. CDR3 bases: TGCAGCGTTGAAAGGGGACTAGCGGGAGGTCAGGGTGAGCAGTTCTTC. Residues: CSVERGLAGGQGEQFF.

The chain joins TRBV9 to TRBJ2-7; TRBD1 is a possible D gene (6 bases). Germline assignment: CDR1 SGDLS and CDR2 YYNGEE. Trimming took 0 bases from V and 6 from J, leaving 22 bases between them. There are 17 residues in the CDR3. CDR3 amino acids: CASSVGTGFRQASEQYF. For the CDR3, the DNA is TGTGCCAGCAGCGTAGGTACAGGGTTTCGTCAGGCTAGCGAGCAGTACTTC.

This clone was seen repeatedly, ten times or more. The V call is TRBV2, the J call TRBJ1-5; D gene unclear. The CDR3 runs to 13 residues. CDR1 SNHLY and CDR2 FYNNEI come from the germline V gene. The ends were cut back, 2 bases at V and 4 bases at J, with 6 bases in the middle. CDR3 nucleotides: TGTGCCAGCAGTGAATACGGGAATCAGCCCCAGCATTTT. Translation gives CASSEYGNQPQHF.

The chain employs TRBV7-2 and TRBJ2-3; TRBD2 aligns across 7 bases. The CDR3 is made up of 14 amino acids. Germline V gives CDR1 SGHTA, CDR2 FQGNSA. Losses at the gene ends were 2 bases for V and 4 bases for J; bases not matched to a gene: 3. CDR3 bases: TGTGCCAGCAGCTTATCAGCGGGGCCAGATACGCAGTATTTT. It yields the protein CASSLSAGPDTQYF. The variable domain in full, with the rest retrieved from reference TRBV7-2 and TRBJ2-3, is GAGVSQSPSNKVTEKGKDVELRCDPISGHTALYWYRQSLGQGLEFLIYFQGNSAPDKSGLPSDRFSAERTGGSVSTLTIQRTQQEDSAVYLCASSLSAGPDTQYFGPGTRLTVL.

The chain couples TRBV7-2 to TRBJ2-7; 9 bases fit TRBD1. The CDR3 is 14 residues long. Trimming cost V 5 bases and J 6 bases; bases outside gene matches: 8. Looked up from germline, CDR1 is SGHTA and CDR2 is FQGNSA. The CDR3 loop reads CASSVPGTGTEQYF. Here the CDR3 DNA reads TGTGCCAGCAGCGTTCCCGGGACAGGGACCGAGCAGTACTTC.

The V gene is TRBV7-2, the J gene TRBJ1-1, with TRBD1 identical over 7 bases. This CDR3 region has 18 residues. Unmatched junction bases numbered 15, after V lost 1 base and J lost 4 bases. The germline gives CDR1 SGHTA, CDR2 FQGNSA. The DNA for the CDR3 is TGTGCCAGCAGCTTAGAAGCAGGGGGATTATCAATCTTCACTGAAGCTTTCTTT. It encodes CASSLEAGGLSIFTEAFF.

This chain links TRBV14 with TRBJ2-2; a weak D match, TRBD1 (5 bases). Trimming took off 6 bases at V and 4 bases at J, with 12 bases between the two ends. Germline assignment: CDR1 SGHDN and CDR2 FVKESK. The CDR3 is made up of 14 amino acids. The CDR3 loop reads CASRIGVTTGELFF. CDR3 nucleotides: TGTGCCAGCAGGATAGGGGTTACCACCGGGGAGCTGTTTTTT.

The table lists this clone with a few counts. The genes are TRBV4-2 and TRBJ1-2; 7 nucleotides match TRBD1. From germline, CDR1 is LGHNA and CDR2 YNFKEQ. The CDR3 extends over 16 amino acids. J gave up 3 bases and V 1 base, and 8 bases lay outside the gene matches. The DNA of the CDR3 is TGTGCCAGCAGCCAAGTGGGGACAGCCCAATACTATGGCTACACCTTC. It is translated as CASSQVGTAQYYGYTF.

The CDR3 sequence is CASNQRVNTDTQYF. The DNA of the CDR3 is TGTGCCAGCAACCAAAGAGTAAACACAGATACGCAGTATTTT. The chain carries TRBV7-8 and TRBJ2-3; D remains unclear. The V gene lost 7 bases and the J gene lost 2 bases, with 13 bases spanning the gap. Germline CDR1 is SGHVS and CDR2 is FQNEAQ. The CDR3 has 14 residues.

The chain carries TRBV6-5 and TRBJ2-7; D not resolved. Germline V gene data show CDR1 as MNHEY and CDR2 as SVGAGI. This CDR3 is built from 14 residues. Trimming shortened V by 0 bases and J by 3 bases, and 9 bases separated the two germline ends. The chain's CDR3 is CASSYSSHYYEQYF. The DNA of the CDR3 is TGTGCCAGCAGTTACTCAAGCCATTACTACGAGCAGTACTTC.

The chain carries TRBV4-1 and TRBJ2-3; 10 positions match TRBD1. Unmatched junction bases numbered 12, after V lost 1 base and J lost 8 bases. CDR1 MGHRA and CDR2 YSYEKL come from the germline V gene. The CDR3 spans 17 residues. CDR3 coding DNA: TGCGCCAGCAGCCAAGTCCCGGGGACAGGGGTTTTGGTTACGCAGTATTTT. This translates into CASSQVPGTGVLVTQYF.

The chain has TRBV4-1 and TRBJ2-5; 8 bases fit TRBD2. With 3 bases clipped from V and 3 bases from J, the junction kept 9 bases outside the gene matches. This CDR3 spans 16 amino acids. In germline, CDR1 is MGHRA, CDR2 YSYEKL. The CDR3 region is CASSHRARAGEETQYF. The DNA of the CDR3 is TGCGCCAGCAGCCACCGAGCTAGAGCGGGGGAAGAGACCCAGTACTTC.

The J gene is TRBJ2-3, the V gene TRBV7-6, with 9 bases that match TRBD1. The CDR3 contains 15 residues. V gave up 4 bases and J gave up 7 bases; unmatched junction bases: 9. Germline V gene sequence: CDR1 SGHVS, CDR2 FNYEAQ. The CDR3 region is CASSYRTGENHTQYF. CDR3 bases: TGTGCCAGCAGCTATAGGACAGGGGAAAATCATACGCAGTATTTT.

V gene TRBV7-2 combines with J gene TRBJ1-2, with 7 bases lining up with TRBD1. V was pared by 2 bases and J by 8 bases, with 14 bases of the junction left unmatched. Germline CDR1 SGHTA, CDR2 FQGNSA. The CDR3 sequence is 16 residues long. In DNA form, the CDR3 reads TGTGCCAGCAGCTTAAATGGAGGAGGGGGCTTTTTCGGCTACACCTTC. Translating it yields CASSLNGGGGFFGYTF.

V and J are TRBV5-6 and TRBJ2-3, with D possibly being TRBD2 (5 bases). The CDR3 sequence is 15 residues long. Trimming removed 2 bases from V and 2 bases from J, with 12 bases in between. Germline V gene lookup returns CDR1 SGHDT and CDR2 YYEEEE. The CDR3 spells CASSFLGSVTDTQYF. In DNA, the CDR3 is TGTGCCAGCAGCTTTCTAGGGAGTGTCACAGATACGCAGTATTTT.

This chain joins TRBV28 and TRBJ2-5; D might be TRBD2 (7 bases). This CDR3 contains 16 residues. Germline loops: CDR1 MDHEN, CDR2 SYDVKM. Trimming took 3 bases from V and 3 from J, leaving 17 bases between them. The DNA of the CDR3 is TGTGCCAGCAGTTTGCCACGGGGGGCCGGAAAAGAGACCCAGTACTTC. Encoded protein: CASSLPRGAGKETQYF. The whole variable domain, filled in from reference TRBV28 and TRBJ2-5, reads DVKVTQSSRYLVKRTGEKVFLECVQDMDHENMFWYRQDPGLGLRLIYFSYDVKMKEKGDIPEGYSVSREKKERFSLILESASTNQTSMYLCASSLPRGAGKETQYFGPGTRLLVL.